The 10 T cell receptor beta chains reported below all come from one sample, sequenced in a study of control samples from healthy donors and cancer patients. Produced via immunoSEQ multiplex PCR; TCRdb's table is partial and in-frame only. This table holds about 160,000 clones, about 93% found once. Sequencing used blood. The receptors were sampled from a woman in her sixties in good health.

This rearrangement joins TRBV10-3 to TRBJ1-4; 7 bases are shared with TRBD1. CDR3 size: 14 residues. CDR1 ENHRY and CDR2 SYGVKD come from the germline V gene. Trimming at V came to 2 bases and at J to 8 bases, leaving 5 bases not matched to a gene. The CDR3 DNA is TGTGCCATCAGTGAGGACAGGGAGGTGGAAAAACTGTTTTTT. Its protein product is CAISEDREVEKLFF.

The V call is TRBV19, the J call TRBJ1-1; D possibly corresponds to TRBD1 (6 bases). The germline V and J ends were trimmed by 4 bases and 5 bases, with 26 bases remaining between them. The germline V gene has CDR1 LNHDA and CDR2 SQIVND (reference sequence). The CDR3 spans 18 residues. CDR3: CASSRRSAGQIIGTEAFF. The CDR3 DNA follows: TGTGCCAGTAGTAGGAGGTCCGCCGGACAGATTATCGGGACTGAAGCTTTCTTT.

The V call is TRBV5-6, the J call TRBJ1-1; no definite D call. V dropped 0 bases and J dropped 0 bases, with 9 bases sitting between them. Germline loops: CDR1 SGHDT, CDR2 YYEEEE. This CDR3 is built from 15 residues. The CDR3: CASSLAGWMNTEAFF. CDR3 bases: TGTGCCAGCAGCTTGGCGGGATGGATGAACACTGAAGCTTTCTTT.

The chain recombines TRBV2 with TRBJ1-2, with D perhaps TRBD1 (5 bases). The CDR3 loop spans 13 amino acids. Germline V gene sequence: CDR1 SNHLY, CDR2 FYNNEI. The ends were cut back, 4 bases at V and 8 bases at J, with 14 bases in the middle. Here the CDR3 DNA reads TGTGCCAGCAGTGTCGGGGGAGTCGGAGGCTACACCTTC. It translates to CASSVGGVGGYTF.

The chain joins TRBV6-6 to TRBJ1-3, with D possibly matching TRBD1 (6 bases). CDR1 is MNHNY and CDR2 is SVGAGI in the germline V gene (reference sequence). Trimming left V 6 bases short and J 0 bases short, with 12 bases between. The CDR3 spans 15 residues. The CDR3 loop reads CASRLTGDSGNTIYF. CDR3 coding DNA: TGTGCCAGCAGGTTGACAGGAGACTCTGGAAACACCATATATTTT.

The chain links TRBV5-6 to TRBJ1-2, with D uncertain. V was clipped by 2 bases and J by 8 bases, with 7 bases between them. The CDR3 consists of 11 residues. The germline V gene has CDR1 SGHDT and CDR2 YYEEEE. CDR3 bases: TGTGCCAGCAGCTTCGCTTGGGGCTACACCTTC. Translating gives CASSFAWGYTF.

This chain uses TRBV9 with TRBJ2-5, with 16 bases matching TRBD2. The CDR3 runs to 18 residues. The germline gives CDR1 SGDLS, CDR2 YYNGEE. The trim removed 2 bases at V and 0 bases at J, leaving 4 bases unmatched. CDR3 sequence: CASSVGLAGGTYQETQYF. Written as DNA, the CDR3 is TGTGCCAGCAGCGTGGGACTAGCGGGGGGGACGTACCAAGAGACCCAGTACTTC.

This clone was found a few times. Different DNA sequences within this sample yield the same CDR3. The V call is TRBV4-3, the J call TRBJ1-2, with no clear D. CDR3 length: 13 amino acids. The germline gives CDR1 LGHNA, CDR2 YSLEER. The ends were cut back, 2 bases at V and 2 bases at J, with 6 bases in the middle. The CDR3 here is CASSQTENYGYTF. The CDR3 bases are TGCGCCAGCAGCCAAACAGAGAACTATGGCTACACCTTC.

V gene TRBV10-3 combines with J gene TRBJ1-3; the D is unclear. Germline V gene lookup returns CDR1 ENHRY and CDR2 SYGVKD. V dropped 2 bases and J dropped 0 bases, with 8 bases sitting between them. CDR3 length: 15 amino acids. The CDR3 loop is CAISENRDSGNTIYF. The DNA for the CDR3 is TGTGCCATCAGTGAGAATAGGGACTCTGGAAACACCATATATTTT.

The rearrangement joins TRBV12-3 or TRBV12-4 to TRBJ1-5; maybe TRBD1 (5 bases). Between the trimmed V and J ends, which lost 3 bases and 4 bases, there was a span of 7 bases. This CDR3 has 13 residues. CDR3: CASSFRENQPQHF. CDR3 coding DNA: TGTGCCAGCAGTTTCAGGGAGAATCAGCCCCAGCATTTT.